This TCR beta chain was observed in a study of T cells in Graves' hyperthyroidism and ophthalmopathy. Regions amplified from RNA transcripts were the TCR beta CDR3 regions. The TCR CDR3 first-round RT-PCR relied on the HTBI primer set. TCRdb called the multiplex PCR reads again in MiXCR, with one record for every CDR3 protein. The table includes around 260,000 distinct CDR3 sequences, 25% to 30% detected once. This clonotype was counted ten times or more. Its antigen is still unknown. General study findings and limits: Ophthalmopathy onset followed model prediction by a median approximately six months.

Sequencing was carried out using blood. The clonotype comes from a man between 40 and 49 years old with Graves' hyperthyroidism that later progressed to Graves' ophthalmopathy.

CDR3 protein: CASSQVKRNQETQYF. The CDR3, as DNA: TGCGCCAGCAGCCAAGTGAAGCGTAACCAAGAGACCCAGTACTTC. The chain joins TRBV4-1 to TRBJ2-5, with D unresolved. Trimming left V 1 base short and J 0 bases short, with 9 bases between. Germline assignment: CDR1 MGHRA and CDR2 YSYEKL. The CDR3 contains 15 residues.